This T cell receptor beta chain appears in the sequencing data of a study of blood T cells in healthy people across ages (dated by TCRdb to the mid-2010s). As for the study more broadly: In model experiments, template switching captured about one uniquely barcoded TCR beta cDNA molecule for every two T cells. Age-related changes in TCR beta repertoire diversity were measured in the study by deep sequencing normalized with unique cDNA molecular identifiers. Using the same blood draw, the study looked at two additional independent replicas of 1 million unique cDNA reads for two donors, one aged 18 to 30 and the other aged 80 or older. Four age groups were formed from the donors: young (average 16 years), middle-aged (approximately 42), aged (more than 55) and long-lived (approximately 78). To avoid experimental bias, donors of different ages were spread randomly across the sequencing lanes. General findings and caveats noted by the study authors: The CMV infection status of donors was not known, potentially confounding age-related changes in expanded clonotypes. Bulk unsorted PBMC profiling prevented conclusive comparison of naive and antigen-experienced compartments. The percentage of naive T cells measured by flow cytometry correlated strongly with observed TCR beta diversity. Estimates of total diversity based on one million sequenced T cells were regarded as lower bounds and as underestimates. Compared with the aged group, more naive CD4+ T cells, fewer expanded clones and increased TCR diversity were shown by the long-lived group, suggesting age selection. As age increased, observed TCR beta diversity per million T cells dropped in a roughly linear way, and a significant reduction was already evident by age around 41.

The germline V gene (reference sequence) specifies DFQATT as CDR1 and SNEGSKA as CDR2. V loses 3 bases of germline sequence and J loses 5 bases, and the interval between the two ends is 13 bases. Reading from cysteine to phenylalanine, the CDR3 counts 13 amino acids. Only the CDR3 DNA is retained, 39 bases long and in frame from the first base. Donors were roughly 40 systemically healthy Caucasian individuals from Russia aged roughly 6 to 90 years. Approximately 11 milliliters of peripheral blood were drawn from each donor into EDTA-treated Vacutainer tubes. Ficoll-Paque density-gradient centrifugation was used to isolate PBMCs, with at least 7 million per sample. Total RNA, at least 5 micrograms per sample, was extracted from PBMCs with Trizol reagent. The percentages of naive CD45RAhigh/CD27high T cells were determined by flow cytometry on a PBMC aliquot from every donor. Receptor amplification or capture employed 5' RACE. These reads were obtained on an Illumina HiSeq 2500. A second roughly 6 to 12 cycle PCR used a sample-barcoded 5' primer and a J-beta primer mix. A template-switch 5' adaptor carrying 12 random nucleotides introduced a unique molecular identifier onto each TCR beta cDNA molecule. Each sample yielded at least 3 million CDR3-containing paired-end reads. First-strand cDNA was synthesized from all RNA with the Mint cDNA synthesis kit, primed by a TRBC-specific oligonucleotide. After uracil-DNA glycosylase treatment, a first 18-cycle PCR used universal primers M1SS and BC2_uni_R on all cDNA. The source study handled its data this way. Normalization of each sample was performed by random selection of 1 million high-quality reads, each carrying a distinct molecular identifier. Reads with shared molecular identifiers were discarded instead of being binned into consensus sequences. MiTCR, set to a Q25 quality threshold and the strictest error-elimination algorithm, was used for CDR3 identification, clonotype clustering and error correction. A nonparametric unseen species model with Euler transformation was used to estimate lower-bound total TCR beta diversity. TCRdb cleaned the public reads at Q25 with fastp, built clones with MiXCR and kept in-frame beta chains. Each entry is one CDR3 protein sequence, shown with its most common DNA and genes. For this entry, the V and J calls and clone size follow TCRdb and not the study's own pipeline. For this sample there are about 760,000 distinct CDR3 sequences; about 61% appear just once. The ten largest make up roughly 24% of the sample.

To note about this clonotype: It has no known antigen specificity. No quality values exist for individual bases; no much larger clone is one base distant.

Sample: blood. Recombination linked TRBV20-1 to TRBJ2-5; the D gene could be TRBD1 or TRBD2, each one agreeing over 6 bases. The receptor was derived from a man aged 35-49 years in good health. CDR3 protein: CSARTGARETQYF. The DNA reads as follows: TGCAGTGCTAGGACGGGGGCGCGGGAGACCCAGTACTTC.